This TCR beta chain comes out of a study of blood T cell repertoires in COVID-19. The authors' processing: Estimated nucleated cell counts came from reference gene primer amplification. This table comes from immunoSEQ multiplex PCR, and its TCRdb copy is limited to in-frame clones, with some not included. The DNA gave D and trimming, while V, J and clone size come from that table. This sample has 250,000 to 300,000 clones, with 80% to 90% found just once. Clinical history as reported by participants underpinned cohort assignment. The CDR3 runs 14 residues. The V end lost 5 bases, the J end lost 4 bases, and 12 bases lay between the germline ends. Germline V CDR1 and CDR2: SEHNR, FQNEAQ (reference sequence). This clone was seen only a few times.

The sequence was obtained from a woman aged 50 to 60 who had recovered from COVID-19. V and J are TRBV7-9 and TRBJ1-3; unclear D gene. The material sequenced was PBMCs or T cells enriched from blood (not recorded which). The CDR3 coding sequence is TGTGCCAGCAGCCTGGTGGTGCGAGGAAACACCATATATTTT. This gives the protein CASSLVVRGNTIYF.